The 13 T cell receptor beta chains presented below share a single source sample, sequenced in a study of shared clonotypes between healthy human individuals. Clones were sequenced by immunoSEQ multiplex PCR, and TCRdb holds only the in-frame ones, with some missing. The sample has over a million clones, about 96% seen once. Sequences were obtained from naive CD4+ T cells sorted from blood. As for subset: CD45RA+ positively selected. These receptors all come from a man younger than 40 in good health.

In the case of this clone: Different DNA sequences within this sample yield the same CDR3. V is TRBV5-1 and J is TRBJ2-3; TRBD1 agrees at 9 bases. J lost 0 bases, V lost 4 bases, and 6 bases had no gene match. This CDR3 has 16 amino acids. Germline V gives CDR1 SGHRS, CDR2 YFSETQ. CDR3 DNA sequence: TGCGCCAGCAGCCCCGGGACAGGGACTAGCACAGATACGCAGTATTTT. It encodes CASSPGTGTSTDTQYF.

The V gene is TRBV6-6, the J gene TRBJ2-7, with a tentative D call TRBD1 (5 bases). Trimming shortened V by 2 bases and J by 5 bases, and 16 bases separated the two germline ends. The germline V gene encodes CDR1 MNHNY and CDR2 SVGAGI (reference sequence). This CDR3 spans 15 amino acids. CDR3 region: CASSYGQGRLDEQYF. Written as DNA, the CDR3 is TGTGCCAGCAGTTACGGTCAGGGCCGGCTGGACGAGCAGTACTTC.

The chain employs TRBV28 and TRBJ2-2; D remains ambiguous. Looked up from germline, CDR1 is MDHEN and CDR2 is SYDVKM. The V end was cut by 4 bases, the J end by 0 bases, with 9 bases between. The CDR3 is made up of 15 amino acids. CDR3 residues: CASSSPGSNTGELFF. The CDR3 nucleotides read TGTGCCAGCAGTTCCCCGGGTTCGAACACCGGGGAGCTGTTTTTT.

With respect to this clone: Other DNA sequences within the sample encode an identical CDR3. The chain combines TRBV5-4 with TRBJ2-2; D is possibly TRBD2 (5 bases). The CDR3 has 15 amino acids. Germline CDR1 is SGHNT and CDR2 is YYREEE (reference sequence). V lost 2 bases and J lost 1, with 9 bases in between. The CDR3 spells CASSFGGGNTGELFF. CDR3 nucleotide sequence: TGTGCCAGCAGCTTTGGCGGAGGGAACACCGGGGAGCTGTTTTTT.

About this clone: A read error may account for a junction end that differs from germline. The V gene is TRBV28, the J gene TRBJ2-6, with 10 bases matching TRBD2. The CDR3 covers 15 residues. CDR1 and CDR2 from the germline V gene are MDHEN and SYDVKM. The CDR3: CGIAGGYSGANVLTF. The CDR3 DNA follows: TGCGGGATAGCGGGGGGATACTCTGGGGCCAACGTCCTGACTTTC.

The CDR3 DNA is TGTGCCAGCAGCCGCCCCGATACGCAGTATTTT. Protein product: CASSRPDTQYF. The genes are TRBV7-9 and TRBJ2-3; D is unclear. V gave up 5 bases and J gave up 6 bases, with 6 bases separating them. Germline V lookup: CDR1 SEHNR, CDR2 FQNEAQ (reference sequence). The CDR3 totals 11 residues.

This chain links TRBV12-5 with TRBJ2-1; 12 nucleotides line up with TRBD2. Germline V gene data show CDR1 as LGHNT and CDR2 as FRNRAP. The CDR3 has 15 amino acids. V shed 2 bases and J 6 bases; nucleotides not matched to a gene: 2. CDR3 sequence (DNA): TGTGCTAGTGGTTTGACTAGCGGGAGGTTCAATGAGCAGTTCTTC. Translation: CASGLTSGRFNEQFF.

This chain connects TRBV19 to TRBJ1-5; possibly TRBD1 for D (5 bases). The length of the CDR3 is 16 residues. Trimming took off 3 bases at V and 7 bases at J, with 19 bases between the two ends. Germline V gene sequence: CDR1 LNHDA, CDR2 SQIVND (reference sequence). In DNA, the CDR3 is TGTGCCAGTAGTATCATAGTTGGGCAGGGCCGCCAGCCCCAGCATTTT. Translation gives CASSIIVGQGRQPQHF.

The rearrangement joins TRBV28 to TRBJ1-4; the D gene is possibly TRBD1 (6 bases). Looked up from germline, CDR1 is MDHEN and CDR2 is SYDVKM. V lost 6 bases to trimming and J lost 6 bases, with 14 bases between them. The CDR3 runs to 14 residues. Here the CDR3 reads CASSSGTIDEKLFF. Written as DNA, the CDR3 is TGTGCCAGCAGCTCCGGGACAATAGATGAAAAACTGTTTTTT.

The CDR3 is CASSQGGNSYEQYF. The CDR3, as DNA: TGCGCCAGCAGCCAGGGGGGGAACAGCTACGAGCAGTACTTC. The gene calls are TRBV4-3 and TRBJ2-7; TRBD2 matches 7 bases. Looked up from germline, CDR1 is LGHNA and CDR2 is YSLEER. V dropped 3 bases and J dropped 3; count of bases not matched to a gene: 5. The CDR3 totals 14 residues.

Of note for this clone: A junction boundary mismatches the germline segment, possibly from a read error. The V call is TRBV5-1, the J call TRBJ2-5; D is perhaps TRBD1 or TRBD2 (5 bases each). CDR1 is SGHRS, CDR2 YFSETQ, per germline. This CDR3 has 14 amino acids. DNA of the CDR3: TGCGCCAGCGGCTTATCTGGGGGCCAAGAGACCCAGTACTTC. Its translation is CASGLSGGQETQYF.

A note on this clone: Other DNA sequences in this specimen translate into the identical CDR3. The J gene is TRBJ2-5, the V gene TRBV11-2; D remains unclear. Germline lookup yields CDR1 SGHAT and CDR2 FQNNGV. V dropped 1 base and J dropped 4 bases, with 4 bases sitting between them. This CDR3 has 12 residues. Written as DNA, the CDR3 is TGTGCCAGCAGCTTAGTGCTAGAGACCCAGTACTTC. Amino acids: CASSLVLETQYF.

This clone was counted once. V is TRBV5-4 and J is TRBJ2-3; possible D gene TRBD1, 5 bases. The V and J ends lost 4 bases and 0 bases respectively, with 12 bases between them. This CDR3 region has 15 residues. The V gene's germline CDR1 is SGHNT and CDR2 YYREEE (reference sequence). CDR3 loop: CASSVGDSSTDTQYF. CDR3 bases: TGTGCCAGCAGCGTAGGGGATTCGAGCACAGATACGCAGTATTTT.